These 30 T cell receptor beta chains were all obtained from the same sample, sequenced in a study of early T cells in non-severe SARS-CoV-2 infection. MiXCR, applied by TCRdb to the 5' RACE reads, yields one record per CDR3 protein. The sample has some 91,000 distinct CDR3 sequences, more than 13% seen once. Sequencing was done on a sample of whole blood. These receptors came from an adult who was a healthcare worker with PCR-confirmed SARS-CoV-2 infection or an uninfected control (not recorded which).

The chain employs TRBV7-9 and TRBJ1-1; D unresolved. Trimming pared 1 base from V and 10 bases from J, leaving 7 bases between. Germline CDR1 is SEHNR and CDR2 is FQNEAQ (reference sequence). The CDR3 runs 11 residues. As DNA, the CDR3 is TGTGCCAGCAGCTTAGACCCGGTAGCTTTCTTT. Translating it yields CASSLDPVAFF.

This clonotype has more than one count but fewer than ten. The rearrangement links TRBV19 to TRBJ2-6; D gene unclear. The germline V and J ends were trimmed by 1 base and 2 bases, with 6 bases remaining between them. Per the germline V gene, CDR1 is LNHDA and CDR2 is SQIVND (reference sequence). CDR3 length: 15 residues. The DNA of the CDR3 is TGTGCCAGTAGTATAGCCGTCCCTGGGGCCAACGTCCTGACTTTC. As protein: CASSIAVPGANVLTF.

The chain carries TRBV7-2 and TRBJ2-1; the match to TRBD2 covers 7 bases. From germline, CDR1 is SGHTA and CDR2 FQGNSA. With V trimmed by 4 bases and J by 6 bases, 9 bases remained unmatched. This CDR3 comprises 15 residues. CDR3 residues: CASSWSGNPRNEQFF. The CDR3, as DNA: TGTGCCAGCAGCTGGAGCGGGAACCCCCGCAATGAGCAGTTCTTC.

The CDR3 nucleotides are TGTGCCAGCAGTTACTCTCCCTCTACGCAGTATTTT. As protein: CASSYSPSTQYF. The gene calls are TRBV6-2 or TRBV6-3 and TRBJ2-3; D remains unclear. The V end lost 0 bases, the J end lost 8 bases, and 6 bases lay between the germline ends. This CDR3 spans 12 amino acids. Germline lookup yields CDR1 MNHEY and CDR2 SVGEGT.

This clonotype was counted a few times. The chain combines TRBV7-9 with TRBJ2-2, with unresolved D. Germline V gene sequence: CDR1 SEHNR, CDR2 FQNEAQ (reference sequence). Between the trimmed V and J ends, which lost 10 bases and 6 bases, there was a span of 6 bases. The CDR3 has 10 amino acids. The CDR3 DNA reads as TGTGCCACTGCGCCCGGGGAGCTGTTTTTT. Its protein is CATAPGELFF.

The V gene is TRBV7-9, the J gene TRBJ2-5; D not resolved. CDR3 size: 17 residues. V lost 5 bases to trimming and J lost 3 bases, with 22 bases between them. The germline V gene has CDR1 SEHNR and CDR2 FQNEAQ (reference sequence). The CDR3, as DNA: TGTGCCAGCAGCCTCCCTTCGTCCGGAAAGCTAAAAGAGACCCAGTACTTC. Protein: CASSLPSSGKLKETQYF. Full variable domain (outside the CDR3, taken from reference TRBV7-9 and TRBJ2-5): DTGVSQNPRHKITKRGQNVTFRCDPISEHNRLYWYRQTLGQGPEFLTYFQNEAQLEKSRLLSDRFSAERPKGSFSTLEIQRTEQGDSAMYLCASSLPSSGKLKETQYFGPGTRLLVL.

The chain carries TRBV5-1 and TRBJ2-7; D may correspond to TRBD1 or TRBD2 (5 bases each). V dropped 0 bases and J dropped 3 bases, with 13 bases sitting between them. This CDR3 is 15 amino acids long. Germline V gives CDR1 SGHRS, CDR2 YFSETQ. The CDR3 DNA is TGCGCCAGCAGCTTGGGGGACCGGGAACACTACGAGCAGTACTTC. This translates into CASSLGDREHYEQYF.

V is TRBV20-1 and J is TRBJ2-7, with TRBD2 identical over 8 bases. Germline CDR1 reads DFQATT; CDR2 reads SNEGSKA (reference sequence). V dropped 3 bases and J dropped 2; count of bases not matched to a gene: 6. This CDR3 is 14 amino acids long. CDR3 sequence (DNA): TGCAGTGCTAGTCCTACTAGCGGTGCCTACGAGCAGTACTTC. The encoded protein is CSASPTSGAYEQYF.

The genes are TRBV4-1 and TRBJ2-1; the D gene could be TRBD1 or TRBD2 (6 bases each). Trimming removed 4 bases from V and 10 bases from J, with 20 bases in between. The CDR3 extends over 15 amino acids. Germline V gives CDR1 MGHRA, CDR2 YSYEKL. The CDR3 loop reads CASSLGYGGLGEQFF. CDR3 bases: TGCGCCAGCAGCCTGGGGTACGGGGGCCTAGGGGAGCAGTTCTTC.

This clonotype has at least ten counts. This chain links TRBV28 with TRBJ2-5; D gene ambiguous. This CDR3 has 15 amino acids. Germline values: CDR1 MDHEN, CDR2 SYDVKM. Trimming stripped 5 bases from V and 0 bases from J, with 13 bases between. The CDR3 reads CASSLGSSYQETQYF. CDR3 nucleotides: TGTGCCAGCAGTCTGGGCAGCTCTTACCAAGAGACCCAGTACTTC.

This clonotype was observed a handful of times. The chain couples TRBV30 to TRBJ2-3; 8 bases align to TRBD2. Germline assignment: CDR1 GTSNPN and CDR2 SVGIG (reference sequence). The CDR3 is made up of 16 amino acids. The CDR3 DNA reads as TGTGCTGTCGGCACCCCAATTAGCGGGACCACAGATACGCAGTATTTT. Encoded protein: CAVGTPISGTTDTQYF.

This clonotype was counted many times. CDR3 coding DNA: TGTGCCAGCAGCCGCGGGTGGGAGCAGTACTTC. This gives the protein CASSRGWEQYF. The rearrangement joins TRBV7-8 to TRBJ2-7; D possibly corresponds to TRBD2 (5 bases). The CDR3 covers 11 residues. Germline V gene data show CDR1 as SGHVS and CDR2 as FQNEAQ. Trimming left V 5 bases short and J 7 bases short, with 9 bases between.

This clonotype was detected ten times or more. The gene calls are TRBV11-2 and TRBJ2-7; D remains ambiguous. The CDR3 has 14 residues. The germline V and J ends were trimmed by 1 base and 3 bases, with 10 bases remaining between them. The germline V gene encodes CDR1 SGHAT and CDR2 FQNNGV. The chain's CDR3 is CASSLVARNYEQYF. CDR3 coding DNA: TGTGCCAGCAGCTTAGTGGCCAGAAACTACGAGCAGTACTTC.

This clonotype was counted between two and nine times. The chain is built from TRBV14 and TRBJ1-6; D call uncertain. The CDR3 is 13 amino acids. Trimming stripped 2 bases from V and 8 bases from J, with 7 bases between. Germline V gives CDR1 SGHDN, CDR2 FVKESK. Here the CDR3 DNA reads TGTGCCAGCAGCCAAACGGCGTATTCACCCCTCCACTTT. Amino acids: CASSQTAYSPLHF.

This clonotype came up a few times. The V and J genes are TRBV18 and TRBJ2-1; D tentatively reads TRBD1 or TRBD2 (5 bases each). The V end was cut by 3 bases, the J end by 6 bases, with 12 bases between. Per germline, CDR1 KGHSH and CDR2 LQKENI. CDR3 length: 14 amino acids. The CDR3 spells CASSPGGAGNEQFF. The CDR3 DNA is TGTGCCAGCTCACCTGGTGGGGCGGGCAATGAGCAGTTCTTC.

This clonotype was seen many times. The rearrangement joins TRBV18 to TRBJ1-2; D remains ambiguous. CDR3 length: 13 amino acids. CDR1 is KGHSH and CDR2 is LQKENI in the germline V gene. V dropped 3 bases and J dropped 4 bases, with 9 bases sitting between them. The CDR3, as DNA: TGTGCCAGCTCACCCCAGGACGGCTATGGCTACACCTTC. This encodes CASSPQDGYGYTF.

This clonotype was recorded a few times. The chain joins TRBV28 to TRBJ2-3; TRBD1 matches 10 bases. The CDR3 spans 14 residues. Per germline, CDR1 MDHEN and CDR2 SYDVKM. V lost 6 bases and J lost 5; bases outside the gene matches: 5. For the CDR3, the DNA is TGTGCCAGCAGATCCGGGACAGGGGAAGATACGCAGTATTTT. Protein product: CASRSGTGEDTQYF.

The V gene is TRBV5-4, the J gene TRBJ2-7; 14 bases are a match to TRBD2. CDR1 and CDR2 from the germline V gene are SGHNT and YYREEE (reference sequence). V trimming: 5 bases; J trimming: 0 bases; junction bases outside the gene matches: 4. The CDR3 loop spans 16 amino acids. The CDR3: CASRAGTSGSSYEQYF. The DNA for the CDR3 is TGTGCCAGCAGGGCCGGGACTAGCGGGAGCTCCTACGAGCAGTACTTC.

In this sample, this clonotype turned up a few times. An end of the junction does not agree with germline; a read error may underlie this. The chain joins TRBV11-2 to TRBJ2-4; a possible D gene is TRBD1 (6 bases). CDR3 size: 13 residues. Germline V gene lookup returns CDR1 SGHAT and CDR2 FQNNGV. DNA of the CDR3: TGTGCCAGCAGCTTAGTTCAGGGGCTCCCTCAAGACTTC. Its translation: CASSLVQGLPQDF.

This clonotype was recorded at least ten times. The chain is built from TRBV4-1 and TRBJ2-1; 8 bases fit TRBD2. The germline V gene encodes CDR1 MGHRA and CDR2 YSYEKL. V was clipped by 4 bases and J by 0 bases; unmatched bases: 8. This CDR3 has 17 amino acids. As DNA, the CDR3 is TGCGCCAGCAGCCCCAACGTTCTAGCGGGCTCCTACAATGAGCAGTTCTTC. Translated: CASSPNVLAGSYNEQFF.

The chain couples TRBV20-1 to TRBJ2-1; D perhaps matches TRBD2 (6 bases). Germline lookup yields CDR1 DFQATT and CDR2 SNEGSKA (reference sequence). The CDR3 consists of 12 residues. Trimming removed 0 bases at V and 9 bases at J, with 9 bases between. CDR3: CSARDQGGEQFF. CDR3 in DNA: TGCAGTGCTAGAGACCAGGGAGGTGAGCAGTTCTTC.

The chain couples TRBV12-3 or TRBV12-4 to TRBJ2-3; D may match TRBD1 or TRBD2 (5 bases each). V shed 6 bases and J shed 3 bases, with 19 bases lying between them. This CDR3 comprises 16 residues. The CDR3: CASSPRVYGGTDTQYF. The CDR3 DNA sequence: TGTGCCAGCAGCCCGAGAGTTTATGGGGGAACAGATACGCAGTATTTT.

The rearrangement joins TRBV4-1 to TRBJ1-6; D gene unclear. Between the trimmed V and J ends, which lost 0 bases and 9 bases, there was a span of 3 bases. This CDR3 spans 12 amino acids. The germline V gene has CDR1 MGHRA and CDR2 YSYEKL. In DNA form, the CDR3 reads TGCGCCAGCAGCCAAGACTTTTCACCCCTCCACTTT. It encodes CASSQDFSPLHF.

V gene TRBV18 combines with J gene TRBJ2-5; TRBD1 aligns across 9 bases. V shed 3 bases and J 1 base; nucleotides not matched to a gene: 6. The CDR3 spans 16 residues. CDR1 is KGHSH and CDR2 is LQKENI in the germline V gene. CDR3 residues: CASSPPGQGTQETQYF. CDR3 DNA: TGTGCCAGCTCACCGCCGGGACAGGGAACCCAAGAGACCCAGTACTTC.

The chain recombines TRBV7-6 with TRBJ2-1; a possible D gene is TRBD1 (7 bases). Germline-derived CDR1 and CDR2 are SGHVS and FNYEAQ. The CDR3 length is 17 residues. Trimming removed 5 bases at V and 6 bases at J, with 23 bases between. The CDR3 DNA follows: TGTGCCAGCAGCCCCCAGGGTGCGGGACAGTCAATCAATGAGCAGTTCTTC. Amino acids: CASSPQGAGQSINEQFF.

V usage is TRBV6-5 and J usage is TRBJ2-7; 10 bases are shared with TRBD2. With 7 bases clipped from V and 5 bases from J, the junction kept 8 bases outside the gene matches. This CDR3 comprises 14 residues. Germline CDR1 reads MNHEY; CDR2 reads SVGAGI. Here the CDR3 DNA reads TGTGCCAGCAAGCTAGCGGGAGCGGCCCACGAGCAGTACTTC. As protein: CASKLAGAAHEQYF.

The chain's CDR3 is CASSLGNGDTIYF. CDR3 nucleotide sequence: TGTGCCAGCAGCTTAGGCAACGGGGACACCATATATTTT. The J gene is TRBJ1-3, the V gene TRBV7-2; unclear D gene. This CDR3 comprises 13 residues. V lost 1 base and J lost 8, with 9 bases in between. CDR1 and CDR2 (germline): SGHTA, FQGNSA.

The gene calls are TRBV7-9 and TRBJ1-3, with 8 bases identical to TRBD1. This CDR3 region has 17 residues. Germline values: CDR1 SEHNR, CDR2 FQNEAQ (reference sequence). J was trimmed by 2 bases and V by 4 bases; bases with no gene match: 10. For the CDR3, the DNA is TGTGCCAGCAGCTCCGTACTGGGACAGGCAGCTGGAAACACCATATATTTT. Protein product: CASSSVLGQAAGNTIYF.

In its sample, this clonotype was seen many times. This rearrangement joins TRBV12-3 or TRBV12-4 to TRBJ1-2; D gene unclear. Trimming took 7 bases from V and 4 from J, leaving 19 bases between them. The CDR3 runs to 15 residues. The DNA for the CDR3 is TGTGCCAGCACCCATACAGAAAATGTTATCTATGGCTACACCTTC. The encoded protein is CASTHTENVIYGYTF.

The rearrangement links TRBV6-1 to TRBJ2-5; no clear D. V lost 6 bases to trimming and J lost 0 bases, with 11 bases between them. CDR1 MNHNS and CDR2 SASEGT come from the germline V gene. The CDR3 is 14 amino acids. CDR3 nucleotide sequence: TGTGCCAGCAGGGATAACTACGACCAAGAGACCCAGTACTTC. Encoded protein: CASRDNYDQETQYF.